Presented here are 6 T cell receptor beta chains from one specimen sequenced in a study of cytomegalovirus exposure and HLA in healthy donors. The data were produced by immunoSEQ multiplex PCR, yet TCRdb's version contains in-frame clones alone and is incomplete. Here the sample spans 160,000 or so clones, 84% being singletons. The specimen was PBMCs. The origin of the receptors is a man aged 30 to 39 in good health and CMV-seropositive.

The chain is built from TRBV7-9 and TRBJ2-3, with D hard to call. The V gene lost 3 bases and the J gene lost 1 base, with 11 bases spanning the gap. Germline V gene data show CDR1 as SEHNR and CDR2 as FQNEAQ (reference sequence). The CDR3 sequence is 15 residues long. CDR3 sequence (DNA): TGTGCCAGCAGCTTGGTTCGCCCGGGCACAGATACGCAGTATTTT. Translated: CASSLVRPGTDTQYF.

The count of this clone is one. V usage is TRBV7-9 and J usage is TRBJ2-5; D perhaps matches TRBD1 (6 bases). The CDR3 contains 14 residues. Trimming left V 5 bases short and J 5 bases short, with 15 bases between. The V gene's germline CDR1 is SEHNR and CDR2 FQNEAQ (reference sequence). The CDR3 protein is CASSTTQGWETQYF. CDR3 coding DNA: TGTGCCAGCAGCACCACACAGGGTTGGGAGACCCAGTACTTC. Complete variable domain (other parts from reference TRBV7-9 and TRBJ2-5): DTGVSQNPRHKITKRGQNVTFRCDPISEHNRLYWYRQTLGQGPEFLTYFQNEAQLEKSRLLSDRFSAERPKGSFSTLEIQRTEQGDSAMYLCASSTTQGWETQYFGPGTRLLVL.

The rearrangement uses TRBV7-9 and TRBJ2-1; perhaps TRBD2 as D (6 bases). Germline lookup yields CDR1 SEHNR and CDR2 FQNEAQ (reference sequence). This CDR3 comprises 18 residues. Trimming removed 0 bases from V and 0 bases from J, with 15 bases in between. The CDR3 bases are TGTGCCAGCAGCTTAGCAGGGAGGCCTCCCTTCTCCTACAATGAGCAGTTCTTC. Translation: CASSLAGRPPFSYNEQFF.

CDR3 region: CAWSRGDEQFF. The DNA for the CDR3 is TGTGCCTGGAGTCGGGGGGATGAGCAGTTCTTC. V is TRBV30 and J is TRBJ2-1; 7 nucleotides match TRBD2. From germline, CDR1 is GTSNPN and CDR2 SVGIG (reference sequence). This CDR3 region has 11 residues. Trimming cost V 2 bases and J 8 bases; bases outside gene matches: 0.

CDR3 DNA: TGTGCCAGCAGCTTAAGGGGGGGCCCCTACAATGAGCAGTTCTTC. Amino acids: CASSLRGGPYNEQFF. This rearrangement joins TRBV7-3 to TRBJ2-1, with D possibly being TRBD2 (7 bases). The CDR3 contains 15 residues. Trimming removed 1 base from V and 2 bases from J, with 9 bases in between. Per germline, CDR1 SGHTA and CDR2 FQGTGA.

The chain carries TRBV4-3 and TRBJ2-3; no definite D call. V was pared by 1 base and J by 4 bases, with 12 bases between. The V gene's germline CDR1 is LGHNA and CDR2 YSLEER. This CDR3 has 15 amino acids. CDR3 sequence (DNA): TGCGCCAGCAGCCAAGCCGGTTATTTTGCAGATACGCAGTATTTT. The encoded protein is CASSQAGYFADTQYF.